Presented here are 32 T cell receptor beta chains from one specimen sequenced in a study of technical replicates of blood from a few donors. The protocol was immunoSEQ multiplex PCR, while the TCRdb copy is restricted to in-frame clones and leaves out a portion. Of about 76,000 clones listed, roughly 90% are singletons. The specimen sequenced was T cells isolated from PBMCs. The receptors shown here come from a human donor in good health.

The rearrangement uses TRBV5-1 and TRBJ1-4; TRBD1 agrees at 10 bases. J gave up 5 bases and V 2 bases, and 12 bases lay outside the gene matches. Germline CDR1 is SGHRS and CDR2 is YFSETQ. This CDR3 has 18 residues. CDR3 nucleotides: TGCGCCAGCAGCTTAACTGGGACAGGGGTTTTGTTGAATGAAAAACTGTTTTTT. It specifies CASSLTGTGVLLNEKLFF.

The chain carries TRBV7-2 and TRBJ1-6, with 9 bases fitting TRBD1. V dropped 5 bases and J dropped 10; count of bases not matched to a gene: 9. Per the germline V gene, CDR1 is SGHTA and CDR2 is FQGNSA. CDR3 size: 15 residues. This chain's CDR3 is CASSRGQGEGSPLHF. In DNA form, the CDR3 reads TGTGCCAGCAGCCGGGGACAGGGTGAGGGATCACCCCTCCACTTT.

The CDR3 loop is CASSPTRTVNTEAFF. As DNA, the CDR3 is TGTGCCAGCAGTCCCACCCGGACAGTGAACACTGAAGCTTTCTTT. The gene calls are TRBV28 and TRBJ1-1; D is perhaps TRBD1 (6 bases). CDR1 is MDHEN, CDR2 SYDVKM, per germline. The ends were cut back, 5 bases at V and 0 bases at J, with 13 bases in the middle. This CDR3 comprises 15 residues.

The chain has TRBV18 and TRBJ1-1; D gene ambiguous. V gave up 3 bases and J gave up 3 bases, with 11 bases separating them. Germline assignment: CDR1 KGHSH and CDR2 LQKENI. This CDR3 has 14 amino acids. The CDR3 region has the DNA TGTGCCAGCTCACCCCAGGCGGGCTACACTGAAGCTTTCTTT. Protein sequence: CASSPQAGYTEAFF. The full variable domain, in which reference TRBV18 and TRBJ1-1 provide the parts outside the CDR3, is NAGVMQNPRHLVRRRGQEARLRCSPMKGHSHVYWYRQLPEEGLKFMVYLQKENIIDESGMPKERFSAEFPKEGPSILRIQQVVRGDSAAYFCASSPQAGYTEAFFGQGTRLTVV.

The rearrangement uses TRBV6-1 and TRBJ2-7, with TRBD2 as a possible D gene (6 bases). V gave up 4 bases and J gave up 9 bases, with 22 bases separating them. Looked up from germline, CDR1 is MNHNS and CDR2 is SASEGT. The CDR3 sequence is 15 residues long. The CDR3 sequence: CASSVSQEIAGRQYF. In nucleotides, the CDR3 is TGTGCCAGCAGTGTAAGCCAGGAAATCGCCGGGAGGCAGTACTTC.

The chain links TRBV10-3 to TRBJ1-5, with 9 bases identical to TRBD1. J gave up 3 bases and V 8 bases, and 8 bases lay outside the gene matches. The CDR3 sequence is 15 residues long. The germline CDR1 and CDR2 sequences are ENHRY and SYGVKD. The CDR3 bases are TGTGCCATCGGACAGGGGCGAAATCTCAATCAGCCCCAGCATTTT. It is translated as CAIGQGRNLNQPQHF.

This chain connects TRBV6-5 to TRBJ1-2, with 9 bases matching TRBD1. Unmatched junction bases numbered 8, after V lost 5 bases and J lost 7 bases. The length of the CDR3 is 14 residues. Germline V gene sequence: CDR1 MNHEY, CDR2 SVGAGI. CDR3 protein: CASSVTGTGFGYTF. CDR3 sequence (DNA): TGTGCCAGCAGTGTAACCGGGACAGGGTTTGGCTACACCTTC.

The rearrangement uses TRBV5-1 and TRBJ2-3; 9 bases line up with TRBD2. Germline V gene data show CDR1 as SGHRS and CDR2 as YFSETQ. Trimming cost V 3 bases and J 0 bases; bases outside gene matches: 17. The CDR3 consists of 20 residues. The CDR3 protein is CASSSVYVGGGAYSTDTQYF. CDR3 bases: TGCGCCAGCAGCTCCGTTTATGTGGGCGGGGGGGCCTATAGCACAGATACGCAGTATTTT. The whole variable domain, filled in from reference TRBV5-1 and TRBJ2-3, reads KAGVTQTPRYLIKTRGQQVTLSCSPISGHRSVSWYQQTPGQGLQFLFEYFSETQRNKGNFPGRFSGRQFSNSRSEMNVSTLELGDSALYLCASSSVYVGGGAYSTDTQYFGPGTRLTVL.

The genes are TRBV28 and TRBJ2-7, with 9 bases aligning to TRBD1. Germline V gives CDR1 MDHEN, CDR2 SYDVKM. The CDR3 has 14 residues. Unmatched junction bases numbered 5, after V lost 1 base and J lost 7 bases. The CDR3 DNA reads as TGTGCCAGCAGTTTATTACAGGGGGCGCGTGAGCAGTACTTC. It encodes CASSLLQGAREQYF.

This chain connects TRBV7-8 to TRBJ2-3; 8 bases align to TRBD2. Germline loops: CDR1 SGHVS, CDR2 FQNEAQ. V lost 3 bases to trimming and J lost 1 base; unmatched junction nucleotides: 3. This CDR3 contains 15 residues. CDR3 amino acids: CASSFGRGGTDTQYF. CDR3 sequence (DNA): TGTGCCAGCAGCTTTGGGCGGGGGGGCACAGATACGCAGTATTTT.

This clone was seen once. This chain joins TRBV6-6 and TRBJ2-5; TRBD2 is a possible D gene (6 bases). The CDR3 has 12 residues. Germline values: CDR1 MNHNY, CDR2 SVGAGI (reference sequence). Trimming cost V 11 bases and J 2 bases, with 12 bases left between them. The CDR3 DNA reads as TGTGCCCCGGGACTCAGGCAAGAGACCCAGTACTTC. Its translation is CAPGLRQETQYF.

This chain connects TRBV6-5 to TRBJ1-2; D uncertain. Deletions cut 0 bases from V and 8 bases from J, with 7 bases between. The V gene's germline CDR1 is MNHEY and CDR2 SVGAGI. The CDR3 length is 12 residues. CDR3 protein: CASSYSRGGYTF. The CDR3 bases are TGTGCCAGCAGTTACTCTCGCGGGGGCTACACCTTC.

The chain uses TRBV28 and TRBJ1-5; the D is unclear. The CDR3 is made up of 16 amino acids. With 5 bases removed from V and 1 base from J, the gap between germline ends came to 15 bases. CDR1 and CDR2 from the germline V gene are MDHEN and SYDVKM. CDR3 region: CASSPYLGGSNQPQHF. The CDR3 DNA is TGTGCCAGCAGTCCGTATTTGGGAGGCAGCAATCAGCCCCAGCATTTT.

This CDR3 is CASSLTGGMNTEAFF. Written as DNA, the CDR3 is TGCGCCAGCAGCTTAACTGGAGGAATGAACACTGAAGCTTTCTTT. This chain joins TRBV10-1 and TRBJ1-1; D unclear. Germline-derived CDR1 and CDR2 are WNHNN and SYGVQD (reference sequence). The CDR3 consists of 15 residues. V gave up 6 bases and J gave up 0 bases, with 14 bases separating them.

The V call is TRBV10-2, the J call TRBJ1-5; 9 bases match TRBD1. Germline CDR1 WSHSY, CDR2 SAAADI. The CDR3 length is 15 residues. The junction had 6 bases not matched to a gene; V was cut back by 4 bases and J by 5 bases. CDR3 bases: TGCGCCAGCAGTGGGGACAGGGTCCGGGATCAGCCCCAGCATTTT. Amino acid sequence: CASSGDRVRDQPQHF.

The chain recombines TRBV7-6 with TRBJ1-4; 7 bases fit TRBD1. The CDR3 has 17 amino acids. Trimming at V came to 2 bases and at J to 3 bases, leaving 9 bases not matched to a gene. The germline gives CDR1 SGHVS, CDR2 FNYEAQ. CDR3 nucleotides: TGTGCCAGCAGCTTATTGACAGGGAGGACGGCTAATGAAAAACTGTTTTTT. Its protein is CASSLLTGRTANEKLFF.

The chain combines TRBV19 with TRBJ2-7, with D possibly matching TRBD1 (5 bases). Per the germline V gene, CDR1 is LNHDA and CDR2 is SQIVND (reference sequence). The CDR3 runs 13 residues. Trimming took off 4 bases at V and 4 bases at J, with 11 bases between the two ends. CDR3 protein: CASSRPGIYEQYF. CDR3 in DNA: TGTGCCAGTAGTAGGCCAGGGATTTACGAGCAGTACTTC.

The chain recombines TRBV5-6 with TRBJ1-5; D is perhaps TRBD1 (5 bases). CDR1 and CDR2 (germline): SGHDT, YYEEEE. Between the trimmed V and J ends, which lost 0 bases and 4 bases, there was a span of 23 bases. This CDR3 has 19 residues. The CDR3 sequence: CASSLECTGGPKGNQPQHF. CDR3 in DNA: TGTGCCAGCAGCTTGGAGTGTACGGGAGGCCCCAAGGGGAATCAGCCCCAGCATTTT.

In regard to this clone: One end of the junction fails to match germline, which may point to a read error. The V call is TRBV7-7, the J call TRBJ1-4; TRBD1 agrees at 7 bases. The CDR3 sequence is 15 residues long. CDR1 and CDR2 from the germline V gene are SSHAT and FNYEAQ (reference sequence). The CDR3 is CASSLGGQTNEKLFF. The CDR3 bases are TGTGCTAGCAGCTTAGGGGGACAGACTAATGAAAAACTGTTTTTT.

The CDR3 nucleotides are TGTGCCATTGGGGAGGGGGGGACCTCTGGGGCCAACGTCCTGACTTTC. It codes for CAIGEGGTSGANVLTF. The V and J genes are TRBV28 and TRBJ2-6; a possible D gene is TRBD2 (7 bases). Germline V gene data show CDR1 as MDHEN and CDR2 as SYDVKM. The CDR3 covers 16 residues. The germline V and J ends were trimmed by 10 bases and 0 bases, with 16 bases remaining between them.

The chain employs TRBV20-1 and TRBJ2-5; no clear D. Trimming removed 7 bases from V and 2 bases from J, with 8 bases in between. Germline assignment: CDR1 DFQATT and CDR2 SNEGSKA (reference sequence). The CDR3 consists of 11 residues. CDR3 sequence reads: CSGANQETQYF. The CDR3 coding sequence is TGCAGTGGGGCCAATCAAGAGACCCAGTACTTC.

V and J are TRBV28 and TRBJ2-7; 7 bases align to TRBD1. The CDR3 length is 16 residues. Trimming took 6 bases from V and 6 from J; bases not matched to a gene: 17. CDR1 is MDHEN, CDR2 SYDVKM, per germline. In DNA form, the CDR3 reads TGTGCCAGCAGATCATCGGATGCACACAGGGGTGTCGAGCAGTACTTC. Protein: CASRSSDAHRGVEQYF.

The CDR3 loop reads CASSETGILTGGYTF. The CDR3 DNA is TGTGCCAGCAGTGAAACGGGGATACTTACCGGTGGCTACACCTTC. This chain links TRBV2 with TRBJ1-2, with D unclear. This CDR3 spans 15 amino acids. The V end was cut by 2 bases, the J end by 7 bases, with 17 bases between. Germline CDR1 is SNHLY and CDR2 is FYNNEI. The variable domain in full, completed from reference TRBV2 and TRBJ1-2, reads EPEVTQTPSHQVTQMGQEVILRCVPISNHLYFYWYRQILGQKVEFLVSFYNNEISEKSEIFDDQFSVERPDGSNFTLKIRSTKLEDSAMYFCASSETGILTGGYTFGSGTRLTVV.

This chain links TRBV6-5 with TRBJ1-2; 10 nucleotides align to TRBD1. After removal of 6 bases from V and 8 bases from J, the junction contained 6 bases not matched to a gene. Looked up from germline, CDR1 is MNHEY and CDR2 is SVGAGI. The length of the CDR3 is 13 residues. CDR3 DNA: TGTGCCAGCAGCAGACCGGGACAGGGGGGCTACACCTTC. Protein product: CASSRPGQGGYTF.

The rearrangement joins TRBV6-6 to TRBJ1-5, with 7 bases lining up with TRBD1. The germline gives CDR1 MNHNY, CDR2 SVGAGI (reference sequence). This CDR3 contains 15 residues. V was pared by 1 base and J by 5 bases, with 5 bases of the junction left unmatched. Written as DNA, the CDR3 is TGTGCCAGCAGTTACTACCGGGACAGAGATCAGCCCCAGCATTTT. This codes for CASSYYRDRDQPQHF.

The chain recombines TRBV4-2 with TRBJ2-2; D gene uncertain. Germline values: CDR1 LGHNA, CDR2 YNFKEQ. Between the trimmed V and J ends, which lost 2 bases and 5 bases, there was a span of 9 bases. The CDR3 has 14 residues. For the CDR3, the DNA is TGTGCCAGCAGCCAAATGACAAGTACCGGGGAGCTGTTTTTT. Protein: CASSQMTSTGELFF.

This sequence joins TRBV6-5 and TRBJ2-1; the match to TRBD2 covers 8 bases. The CDR3 consists of 15 residues. Germline trimming cut 0 bases from V and 7 bases from J; bases unmatched to any gene: 5. The V gene's germline CDR1 is MNHEY and CDR2 SVGAGI. DNA of the CDR3: TGTGCCAGCAGTTACTCGAGCGGGAGTGGGAATGAGCAGTTCTTC. It codes for CASSYSSGSGNEQFF.

The J gene is TRBJ1-1, the V gene TRBV13; 9 nucleotides match TRBD1. The V gene's germline CDR1 is PRHDT and CDR2 FYEKMQ (reference sequence). This CDR3 is built from 19 residues. V shed 0 bases and J 5 bases; nucleotides not matched to a gene: 16. The CDR3, as DNA: TGTGCCAGCAGCTTAGGCCATTTTAGCGGGACAGGGAAAAGTACTGAAGCTTTCTTT. The encoded protein is CASSLGHFSGTGKSTEAFF.

The chain carries TRBV2 and TRBJ2-7, with 9 bases fitting TRBD1. The CDR3 has 13 residues. J was trimmed by 2 bases and V by 10 bases; bases with no gene match: 6. From germline, CDR1 is SNHLY and CDR2 FYNNEI. The CDR3 reads CATLGQGTYEQYF. The CDR3 bases are TGTGCCACTCTAGGACAGGGGACCTACGAGCAGTACTTC.

The V call is TRBV5-1, the J call TRBJ1-2; TRBD1 aligns across 7 bases. V dropped 2 bases and J dropped 4; count of bases not matched to a gene: 5. Germline CDR1 and CDR2: SGHRS and YFSETQ. CDR3 length: 14 residues. The CDR3 protein is CASSFTGDTYGYTF. CDR3 DNA sequence: TGCGCCAGCAGCTTTACAGGGGACACCTATGGCTACACCTTC.

The chain has TRBV18 and TRBJ2-2; tentative D call: TRBD1 (5 bases). The V end lost 0 bases, the J end lost 3 bases, and 11 bases lay between the germline ends. Germline V gene sequence: CDR1 KGHSH, CDR2 LQKENI. CDR3 length equals 16 residues. As DNA, the CDR3 is TGTGCCAGCTCACCACCCGCTAAAGGGGACACCGGGGAGCTGTTTTTT. This sequence encodes CASSPPAKGDTGELFF.

This sequence joins TRBV7-9 and TRBJ1-1, with D hard to call. The CDR3 has 14 amino acids. CDR1 is SEHNR and CDR2 is FQNEAQ in the germline V gene (reference sequence). V was trimmed by 8 bases and J by 0 bases, leaving 13 bases between them. The CDR3 spells CASLPGRMNTEAFF. The DNA for the CDR3 is TGTGCCAGCCTGCCAGGTCGAATGAACACTGAAGCTTTCTTT.